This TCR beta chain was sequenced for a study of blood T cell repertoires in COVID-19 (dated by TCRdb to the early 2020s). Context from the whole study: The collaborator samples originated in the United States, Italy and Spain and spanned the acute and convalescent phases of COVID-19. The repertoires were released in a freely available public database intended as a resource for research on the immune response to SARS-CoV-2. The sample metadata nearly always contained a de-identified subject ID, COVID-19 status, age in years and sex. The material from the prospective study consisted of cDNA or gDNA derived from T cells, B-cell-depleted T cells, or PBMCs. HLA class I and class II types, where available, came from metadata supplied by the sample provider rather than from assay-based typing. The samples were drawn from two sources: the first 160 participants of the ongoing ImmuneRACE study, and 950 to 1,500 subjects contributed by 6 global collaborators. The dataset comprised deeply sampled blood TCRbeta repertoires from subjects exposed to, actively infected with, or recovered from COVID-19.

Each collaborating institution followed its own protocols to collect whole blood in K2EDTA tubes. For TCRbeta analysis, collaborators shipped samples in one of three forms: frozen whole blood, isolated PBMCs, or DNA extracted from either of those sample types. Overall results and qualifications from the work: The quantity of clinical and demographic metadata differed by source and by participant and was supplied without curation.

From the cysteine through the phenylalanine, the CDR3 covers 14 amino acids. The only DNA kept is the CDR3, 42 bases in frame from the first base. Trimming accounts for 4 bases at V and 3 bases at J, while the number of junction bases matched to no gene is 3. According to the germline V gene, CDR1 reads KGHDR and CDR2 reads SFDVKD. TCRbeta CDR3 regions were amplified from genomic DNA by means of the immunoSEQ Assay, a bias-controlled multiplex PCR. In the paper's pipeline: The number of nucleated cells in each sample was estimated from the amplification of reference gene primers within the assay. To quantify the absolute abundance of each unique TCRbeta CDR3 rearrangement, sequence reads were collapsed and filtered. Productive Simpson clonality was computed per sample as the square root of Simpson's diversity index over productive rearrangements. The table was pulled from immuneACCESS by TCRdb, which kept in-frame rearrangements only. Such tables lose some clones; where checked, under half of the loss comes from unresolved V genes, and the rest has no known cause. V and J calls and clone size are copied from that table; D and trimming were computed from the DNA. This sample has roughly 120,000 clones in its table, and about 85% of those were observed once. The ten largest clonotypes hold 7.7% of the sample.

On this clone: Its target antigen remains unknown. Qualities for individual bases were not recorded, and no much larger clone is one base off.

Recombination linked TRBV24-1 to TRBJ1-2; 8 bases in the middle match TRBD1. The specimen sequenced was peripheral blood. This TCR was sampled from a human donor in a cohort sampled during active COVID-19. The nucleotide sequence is TGTGCCACCAGTGACCCACAGGGGGACTATGGCTACACCTTC. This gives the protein CATSDPQGDYGYTF.